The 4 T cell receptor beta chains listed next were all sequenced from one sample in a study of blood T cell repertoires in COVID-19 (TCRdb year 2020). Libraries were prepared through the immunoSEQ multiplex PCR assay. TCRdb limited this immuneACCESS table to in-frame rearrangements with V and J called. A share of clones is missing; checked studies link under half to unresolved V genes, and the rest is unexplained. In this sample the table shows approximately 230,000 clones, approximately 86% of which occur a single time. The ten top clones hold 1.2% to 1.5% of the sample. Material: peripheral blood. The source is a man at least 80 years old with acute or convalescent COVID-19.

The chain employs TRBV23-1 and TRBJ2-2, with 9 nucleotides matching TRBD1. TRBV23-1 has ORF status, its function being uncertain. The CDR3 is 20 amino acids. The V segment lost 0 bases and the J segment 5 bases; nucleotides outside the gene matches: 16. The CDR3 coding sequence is TGCGCCAGCAGTCAATCTTCGGGACAGGGAGGGACCCCGAGGACCGGGGAGCTGTTTTTT. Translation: CASSQSSGQGGTPRTGELFF.

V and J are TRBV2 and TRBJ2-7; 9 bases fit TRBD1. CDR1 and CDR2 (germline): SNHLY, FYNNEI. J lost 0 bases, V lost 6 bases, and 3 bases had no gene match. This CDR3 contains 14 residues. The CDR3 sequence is CASRDRGFSYEQYF. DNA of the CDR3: TGTGCCAGCAGAGACAGGGGGTTCTCCTACGAGCAGTACTTC.

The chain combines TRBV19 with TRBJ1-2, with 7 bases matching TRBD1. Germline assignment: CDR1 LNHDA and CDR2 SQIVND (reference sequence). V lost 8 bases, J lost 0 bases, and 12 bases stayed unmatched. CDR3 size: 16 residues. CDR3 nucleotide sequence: TGTGCCAGTTTGACCGGGACAGCAAGTTCTAACTATGGCTACACCTTC. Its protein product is CASLTGTASSNYGYTF.

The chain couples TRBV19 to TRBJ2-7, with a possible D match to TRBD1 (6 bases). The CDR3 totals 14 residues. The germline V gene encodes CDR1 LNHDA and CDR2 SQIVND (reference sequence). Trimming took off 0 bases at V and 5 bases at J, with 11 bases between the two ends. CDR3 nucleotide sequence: TGTGCCAGTAGTATAGACACTGCAGGGGACGAGCAGTACTTC. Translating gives CASSIDTAGDEQYF.